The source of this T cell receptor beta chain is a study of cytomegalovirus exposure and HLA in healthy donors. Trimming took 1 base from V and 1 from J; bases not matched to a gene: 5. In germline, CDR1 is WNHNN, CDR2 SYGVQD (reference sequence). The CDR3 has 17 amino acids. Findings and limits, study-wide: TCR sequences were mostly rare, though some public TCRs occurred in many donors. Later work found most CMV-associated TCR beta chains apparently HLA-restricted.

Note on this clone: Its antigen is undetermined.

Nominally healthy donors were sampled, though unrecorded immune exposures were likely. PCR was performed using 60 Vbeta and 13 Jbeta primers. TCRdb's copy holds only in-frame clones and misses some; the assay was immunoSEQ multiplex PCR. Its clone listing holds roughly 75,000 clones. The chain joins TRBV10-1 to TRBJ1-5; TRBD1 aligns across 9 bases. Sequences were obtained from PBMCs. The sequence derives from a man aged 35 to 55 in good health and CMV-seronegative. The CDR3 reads CASSELGQGGSNQPQHF. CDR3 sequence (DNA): TGCGCCAGCAGTGAGTTGGGACAGGGAGGGAGCAATCAGCCCCAGCATTTT.